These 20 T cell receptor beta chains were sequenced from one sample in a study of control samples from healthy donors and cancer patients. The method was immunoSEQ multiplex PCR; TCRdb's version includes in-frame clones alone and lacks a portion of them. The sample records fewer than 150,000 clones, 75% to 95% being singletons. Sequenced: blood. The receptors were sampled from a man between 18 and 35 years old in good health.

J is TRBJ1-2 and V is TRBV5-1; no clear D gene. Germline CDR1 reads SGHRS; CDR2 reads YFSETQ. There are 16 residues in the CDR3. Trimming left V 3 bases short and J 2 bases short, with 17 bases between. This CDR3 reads CASSSALEQNNYGYTF. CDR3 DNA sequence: TGCGCCAGCAGCTCCGCCTTGGAGCAGAACAACTATGGCTACACCTTC. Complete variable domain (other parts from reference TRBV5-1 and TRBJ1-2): KAGVTQTPRYLIKTRGQQVTLSCSPISGHRSVSWYQQTPGQGLQFLFEYFSETQRNKGNFPGRFSGRQFSNSRSEMNVSTLELGDSALYLCASSSALEQNNYGYTFGSGTRLTVV.

CDR3 DNA: TGTGCCAGCAGTCGGGACCCCATAGATGATACGCAGTATTTT. Amino acids: CASSRDPIDDTQYF. J is TRBJ2-3 and V is TRBV9, with D tentatively TRBD1 or TRBD2 (5 bases each). Germline values: CDR1 SGDLS, CDR2 YYNGEE. V was shortened by 5 bases and J by 6 bases, with 16 bases between the two germline ends. The CDR3 contains 14 residues.

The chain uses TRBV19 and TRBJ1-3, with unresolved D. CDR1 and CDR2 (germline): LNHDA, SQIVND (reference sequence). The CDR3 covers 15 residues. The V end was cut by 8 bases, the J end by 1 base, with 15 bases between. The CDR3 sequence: CASGYRGESGNTIYF. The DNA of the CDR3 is TGTGCCAGTGGATATAGAGGAGAATCTGGAAACACCATATATTTT.

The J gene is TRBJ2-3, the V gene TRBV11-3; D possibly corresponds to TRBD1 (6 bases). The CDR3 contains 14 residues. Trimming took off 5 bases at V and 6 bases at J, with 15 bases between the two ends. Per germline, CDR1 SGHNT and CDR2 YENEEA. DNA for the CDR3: TGTGCCAGCAGCCAAACAGGGATTCTGGATACGCAGTATTTT. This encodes CASSQTGILDTQYF.

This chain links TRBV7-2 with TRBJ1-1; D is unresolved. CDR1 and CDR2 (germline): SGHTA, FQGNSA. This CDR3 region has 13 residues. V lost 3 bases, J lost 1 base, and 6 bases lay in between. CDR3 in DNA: TGTGCCAGCAGCTTTTTAAAGAACACTGAAGCTTTCTTT. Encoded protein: CASSFLKNTEAFF. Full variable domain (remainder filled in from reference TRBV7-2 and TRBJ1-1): GAGVSQSPSNKVTEKGKDVELRCDPISGHTALYWYRQSLGQGLEFLIYFQGNSAPDKSGLPSDRFSAERTGGSVSTLTIQRTQQEDSAVYLCASSFLKNTEAFFGQGTRLTVV.

The CDR3 loop reads CASSQEFQRAAAQETQYF. DNA of the CDR3: TGTGCCAGCAGCCAAGAGTTTCAACGGGCCGCTGCACAAGAGACCCAGTACTTC. This chain connects TRBV3-1 (or the pseudogene TRBV3-2) to TRBJ2-5; D unresolved. In germline, CDR1 is LGHDT, CDR2 YNNKEL (reference sequence). The CDR3 contains 18 residues. Trimming cost V 0 bases and J 2 bases, with 19 bases left between them.

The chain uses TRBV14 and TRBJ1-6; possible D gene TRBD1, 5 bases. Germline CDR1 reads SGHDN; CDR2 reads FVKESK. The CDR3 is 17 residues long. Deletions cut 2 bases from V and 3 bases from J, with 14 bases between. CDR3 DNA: TGTGCCAGCAGCCAACTGGAAGACAGCCTCTATAATTCACCCCTCCACTTT. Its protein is CASSQLEDSLYNSPLHF.

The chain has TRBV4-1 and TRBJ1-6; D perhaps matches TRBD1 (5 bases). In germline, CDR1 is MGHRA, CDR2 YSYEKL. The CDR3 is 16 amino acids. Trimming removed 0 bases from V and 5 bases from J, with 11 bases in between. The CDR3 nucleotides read TGCGCCAGCAGCCAAGAGGGGTCAGGGCATAATTCACCCCTCCACTTT. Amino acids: CASSQEGSGHNSPLHF.

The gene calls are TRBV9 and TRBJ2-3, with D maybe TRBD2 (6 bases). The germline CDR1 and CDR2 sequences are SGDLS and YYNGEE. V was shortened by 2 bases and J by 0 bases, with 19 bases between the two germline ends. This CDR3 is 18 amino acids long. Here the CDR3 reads CASSVGGTYYTSTDTQYF. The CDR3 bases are TGTGCCAGCAGCGTCGGCGGGACGTATTATACAAGCACAGATACGCAGTATTTT.

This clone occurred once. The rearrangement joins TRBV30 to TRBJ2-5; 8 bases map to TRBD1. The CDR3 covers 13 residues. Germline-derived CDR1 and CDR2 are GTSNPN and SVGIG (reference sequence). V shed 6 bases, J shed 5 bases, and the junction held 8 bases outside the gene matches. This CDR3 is CACRWTGSETQYF. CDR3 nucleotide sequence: TGTGCCTGCCGGTGGACAGGGTCGGAGACCCAGTACTTC.

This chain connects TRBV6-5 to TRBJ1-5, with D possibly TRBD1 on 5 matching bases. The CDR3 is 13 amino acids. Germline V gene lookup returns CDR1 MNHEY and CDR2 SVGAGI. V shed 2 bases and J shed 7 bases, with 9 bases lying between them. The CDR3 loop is CASSYRWGQPQHF. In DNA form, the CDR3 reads TGTGCCAGCAGTTACCGGTGGGGGCAGCCCCAGCATTTT.

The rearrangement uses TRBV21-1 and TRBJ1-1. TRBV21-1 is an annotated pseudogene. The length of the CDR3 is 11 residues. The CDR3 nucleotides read TGTGCCAGCGGCGGGGAGCGTCTAGCTTTCTTT. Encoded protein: CASGGERLAFF.

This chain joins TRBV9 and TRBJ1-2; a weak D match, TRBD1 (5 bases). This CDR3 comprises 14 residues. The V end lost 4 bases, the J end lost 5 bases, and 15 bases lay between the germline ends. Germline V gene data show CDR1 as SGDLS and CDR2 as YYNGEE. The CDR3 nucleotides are TGTGCCAGCAGCTCCCGGGGGGGGGAATATGGCTACACCTTC. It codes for CASSSRGGEYGYTF.

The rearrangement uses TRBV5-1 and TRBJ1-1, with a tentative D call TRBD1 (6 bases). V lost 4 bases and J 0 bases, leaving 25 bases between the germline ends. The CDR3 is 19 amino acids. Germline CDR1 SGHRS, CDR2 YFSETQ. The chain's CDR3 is CASSPWADSTGPMNTEAFF. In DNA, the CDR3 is TGCGCCAGCAGCCCGTGGGCGGACAGCACTGGGCCGATGAACACTGAAGCTTTCTTT.

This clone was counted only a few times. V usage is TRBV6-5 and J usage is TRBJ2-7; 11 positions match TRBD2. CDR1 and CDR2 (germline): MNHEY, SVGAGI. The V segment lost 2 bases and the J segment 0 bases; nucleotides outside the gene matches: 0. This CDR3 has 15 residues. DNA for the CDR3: TGTGCCAGCAGTTACCTAGCGGGGGGCTCCTACGAGCAGTACTTC. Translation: CASSYLAGGSYEQYF.

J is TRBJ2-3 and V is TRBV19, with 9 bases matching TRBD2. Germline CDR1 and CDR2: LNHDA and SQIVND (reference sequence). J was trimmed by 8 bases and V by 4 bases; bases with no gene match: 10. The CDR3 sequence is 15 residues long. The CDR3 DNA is TGTGCCAGTAGTACGCCACAAATACTAGCGGGTACGCAGTATTTT. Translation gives CASSTPQILAGTQYF.

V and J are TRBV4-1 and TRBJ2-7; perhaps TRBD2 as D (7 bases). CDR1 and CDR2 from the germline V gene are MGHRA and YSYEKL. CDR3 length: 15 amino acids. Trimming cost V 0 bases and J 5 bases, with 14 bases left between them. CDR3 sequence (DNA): TGCGCCAGCAGCCAAGATACGGGGGGCCGGGACGAGCAGTACTTC. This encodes CASSQDTGGRDEQYF.

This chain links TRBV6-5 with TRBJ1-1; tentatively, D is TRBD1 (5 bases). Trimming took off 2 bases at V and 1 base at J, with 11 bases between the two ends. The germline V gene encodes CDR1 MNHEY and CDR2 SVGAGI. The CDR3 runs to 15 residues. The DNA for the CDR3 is TGTGCCAGCAGTTACAGGGCAGGGTCGAACACTGAAGCTTTCTTT. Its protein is CASSYRAGSNTEAFF.

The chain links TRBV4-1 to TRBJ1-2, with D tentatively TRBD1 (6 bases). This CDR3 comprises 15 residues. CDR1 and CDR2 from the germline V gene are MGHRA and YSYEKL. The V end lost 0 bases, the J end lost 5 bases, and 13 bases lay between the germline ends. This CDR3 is CASSQERDIRYGYTF. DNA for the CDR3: TGCGCCAGCAGCCAAGAAAGGGACATAAGGTATGGCTACACCTTC.

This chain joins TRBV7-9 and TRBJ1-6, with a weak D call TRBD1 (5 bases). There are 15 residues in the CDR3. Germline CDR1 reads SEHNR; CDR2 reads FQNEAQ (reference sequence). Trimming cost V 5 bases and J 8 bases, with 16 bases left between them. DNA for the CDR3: TGTGCCAGCAGCCAACCTGGCAGGGAGGATTCACCCCTCCACTTT. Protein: CASSQPGREDSPLHF.